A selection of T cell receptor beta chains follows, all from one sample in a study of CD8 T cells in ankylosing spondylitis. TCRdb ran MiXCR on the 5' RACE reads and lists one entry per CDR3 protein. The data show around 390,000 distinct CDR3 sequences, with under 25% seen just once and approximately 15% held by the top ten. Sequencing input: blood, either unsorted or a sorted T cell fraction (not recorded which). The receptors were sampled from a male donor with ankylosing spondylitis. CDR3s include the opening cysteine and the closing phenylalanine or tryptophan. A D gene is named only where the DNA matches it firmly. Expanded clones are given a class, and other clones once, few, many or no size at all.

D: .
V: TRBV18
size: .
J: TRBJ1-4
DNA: TGTGCCAGCTCACCACCTCCATTAACAGGGATGAATGAAAAACTGTTTTTT
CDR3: CASSPPPLTGMNEKLFF

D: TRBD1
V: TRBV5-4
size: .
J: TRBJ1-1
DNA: TGTGCCAGCAGTTACGACAGGGCCGTTGAAGCTTTCTTT
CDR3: CASSYDRAVEAFF

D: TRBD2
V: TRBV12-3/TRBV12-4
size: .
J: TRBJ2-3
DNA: TGTGCCAGCAGTAGGACTAGCGGGAGAGCAGATACGCAGTATTTT
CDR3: CASSRTSGRADTQYF

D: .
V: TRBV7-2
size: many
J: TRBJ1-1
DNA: TGTGCCAGCAGCCCCCAAGCGACAGAGCTTAGCACTGAAGCTTTCTTT
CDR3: CASSPQATELSTEAFF

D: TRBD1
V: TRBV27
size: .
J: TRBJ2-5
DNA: TGTGCCAGCAGTACCTGGACAGGCGCGACCCAGTACTTC
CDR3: CASSTWTGATQYF

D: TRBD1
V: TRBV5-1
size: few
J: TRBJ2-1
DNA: TGCGCCAGCAGCAAAAGACAGGGCTACAATGAGCAGTTCTTC
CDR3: CASSKRQGYNEQFF

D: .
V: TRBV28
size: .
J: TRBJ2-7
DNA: TGTGCCAGCAGTCTCCGCCCGCAGGGATCCACCACCTACGAGCAGTACTTC
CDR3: CASSLRPQGSTTYEQYF

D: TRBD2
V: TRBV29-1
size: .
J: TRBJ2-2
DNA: TGCAGCGGACTAGCGGTACCGAACACCGGGGAGCTGTTTTTT
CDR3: CSGLAVPNTGELFF

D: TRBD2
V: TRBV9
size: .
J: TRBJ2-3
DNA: TGTGCCAGCAGCGGGGCCGGGACTAGCGGGAGAGAGGGCACAGATACGCAGTATTTT
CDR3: CASSGAGTSGREGTDTQYF

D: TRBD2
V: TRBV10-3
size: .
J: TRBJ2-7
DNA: TGTGCCATCAGTGGAACGGCTAGCGGTTTCTACGAGCAGTACTTC
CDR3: CAISGTASGFYEQYF

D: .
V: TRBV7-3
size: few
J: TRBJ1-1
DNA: TGTGCCAGCAGCTTAATGCACAGGGATACTGAAGCTTTCTTT
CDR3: CASSLMHRDTEAFF

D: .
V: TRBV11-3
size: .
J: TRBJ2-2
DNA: TGTGCCAGCAGCTTAACCCCCCCGGACACCGGGGAGCTGTTTTTT
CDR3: CASSLTPPDTGELFF

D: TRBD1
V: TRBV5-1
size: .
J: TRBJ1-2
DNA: TGCGCCAGCAGCTTCTGGACAGGGGCGGGCTATGGCTACACCTTC
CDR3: CASSFWTGAGYGYTF

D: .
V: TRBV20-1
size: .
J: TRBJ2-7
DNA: TGCAGTGCTAGTGATCGGGACCTGCCCTACGAGCAGTACTTC
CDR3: CSASDRDLPYEQYF

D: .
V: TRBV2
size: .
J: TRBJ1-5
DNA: TGTGCCAGCAGTGTACAGGGATTGAAGCAGCCCCAGCATTTT
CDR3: CASSVQGLKQPQHF

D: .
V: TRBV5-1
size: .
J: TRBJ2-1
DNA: TGCGCCAGCACGCACTCTAGCGCAAACTACAATGAGCAGTTCTTC
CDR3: CASTHSSANYNEQFF

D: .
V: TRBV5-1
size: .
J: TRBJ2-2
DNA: TGCGCCAGCAATGAGGGGAGCGCCGGGGAGCTGTTTTTT
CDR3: CASNEGSAGELFF

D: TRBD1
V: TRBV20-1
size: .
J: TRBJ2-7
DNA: TGCAGTGCCGTAGGGACAGGGGTGGGCGAGCAGTACTTC
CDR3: CSAVGTGVGEQYF